Below, 17 T cell receptor beta chains from the same sample are listed, as sequenced in a study of neurological immune-mediated disorders. From the 5' RACE reads, TCRdb called clonotypes with MiXCR, one entry per CDR3 protein. This sample has 30,000 to 45,000 distinct CDR3 sequences, with over 9% found just once. Sequencing was performed on PBMCs. Receptors were obtained from a woman aged 30 to 39 with HTLV-1-associated myelopathy (HAM/TSP).

This clonotype was seen at least ten times. The chain is built from TRBV20-1 and TRBJ2-4; D possibly corresponds to TRBD2 (5 bases). The CDR3 covers 14 residues. The V end was cut by 6 bases, the J end by 3 bases, with 15 bases between. Per germline, CDR1 DFQATT and CDR2 SNEGSKA (reference sequence). The CDR3 nucleotides read TGCAGTGCAATCGGCCTGAGGGACAAAAACATTCAGTACTTC. Its translation is CSAIGLRDKNIQYF.

This clonotype was observed many times. The CDR3 sequence: CASSPQGRGVPATEQFF. CDR3 in DNA: TGTGCCAGCAGCCCACAGGGGCGGGGGGTCCCAGCTACTGAGCAGTTCTTC. The chain recombines TRBV5-5 with TRBJ2-1, with D possibly matching TRBD2 (8 bases). This CDR3 contains 17 residues. V lost 4 bases, J lost 9 bases, and 26 bases lay in between. Per germline, CDR1 SGHKS and CDR2 YYEKEE (reference sequence).

The rearrangement uses TRBV15 and TRBJ1-1, with D unresolved. The CDR3 consists of 13 residues. Germline lookup yields CDR1 LNHNV and CDR2 YYDKDF (reference sequence). The V and J ends lost 0 bases and 3 bases respectively, with 5 bases between them. CDR3 DNA sequence: TGTGCCACCAGCAGAGAAGGAGACACTGAAGCTTTCTTT. This translates into CATSREGDTEAFF. Based on the CDR3 plus reference TRBV15 and TRBJ1-1, the full variable domain is DAMVIQNPRYQVTQFGKPVTLSCSQTLNHNVMYWYQQKSSQAPKLLFHYYDKDFNNEADTPDNFQSRRPNTSFCFLDIRSPGLGDTAMYLCATSREGDTEAFFGQGTRLTVV.

The chain couples TRBV21-1 to TRBJ1-1. TRBV21-1 is a known pseudogene. The length of the CDR3 is 14 residues. As DNA, the CDR3 is TGTGCCAGCAGCATCCCTTACGGAAACACTGAAGCTTTCTTT. Amino acids: CASSIPYGNTEAFF.

The table lists this clonotype with many counts. V usage is TRBV5-1 and J usage is TRBJ2-3; no clear D gene. Germline CDR1 SGHRS, CDR2 YFSETQ. The CDR3 runs to 14 residues. V was pared by 4 bases and J by 5 bases, with 14 bases between. The CDR3 DNA reads TGCGCCAGCAGCGCCCGGGCCCCTCTAGATACGCAGTATTTT. Its translation: CASSARAPLDTQYF.

There are many counts of this clonotype. The V gene is TRBV5-4, the J gene TRBJ2-7, with D uncertain. The CDR3 is 12 residues long. Deletions cut 0 bases from V and 3 bases from J, with 4 bases between. Looked up from germline, CDR1 is SGHNT and CDR2 is YYREEE (reference sequence). The CDR3 loop is CASSLEGYEQYF. Written as DNA, the CDR3 is TGTGCCAGCAGCTTGGAGGGCTACGAGCAGTACTTC.

This clonotype has at least ten counts. The chain carries TRBV5-1 and TRBJ2-7, with TRBD2 identical over 8 bases. The CDR3 has 15 residues. Trimming at V came to 0 bases and at J to 5 bases, leaving 7 bases not matched to a gene. Germline-derived CDR1 and CDR2 are SGHRS and YFSETQ. CDR3: CASSLVVAGIDEQYF. CDR3 sequence (DNA): TGCGCCAGCAGCTTGGTTGTAGCGGGGATCGACGAGCAGTACTTC. Variable domain in full (rest from reference TRBV5-1 and TRBJ2-7): KAGVTQTPRYLIKTRGQQVTLSCSPISGHRSVSWYQQTPGQGLQFLFEYFSETQRNKGNFPGRFSGRQFSNSRSEMNVSTLELGDSALYLCASSLVVAGIDEQYFGPGTRLTVT.

This clonotype has a count of ten or more. The CDR3 loop reads CAISESRKTSGQGYSNQPQHF. The CDR3 coding sequence is TGTGCCATCAGTGAGTCACGAAAGACATCGGGACAGGGTTATAGCAATCAGCCCCAGCATTTT. The V and J genes are TRBV10-3 and TRBJ1-5; 9 bases match TRBD1. Germline CDR1 is ENHRY and CDR2 is SYGVKD. V gave up 0 bases and J gave up 0 bases; unmatched junction bases: 15. The CDR3 sequence is 21 residues long.

This clonotype was counted at least ten times. The CDR3 loop reads CASSLYRDRVPGQYF. CDR3 coding DNA: TGTGCCAGCAGTCTGTACCGGGACAGGGTCCCCGGTCAGTACTTC. V gene TRBV12-3 or TRBV12-4 combines with J gene TRBJ2-5; 9 bases are a match to TRBD1. This CDR3 has 15 amino acids. V gave up 5 bases and J gave up 11 bases; unmatched junction bases: 15.

This clonotype was counted at least ten times. The J gene is TRBJ2-3, the V gene TRBV3-1; D ambiguous. Germline values: CDR1 LGHDT, CDR2 YNNKEL (reference sequence). The CDR3 sequence is 16 residues long. The germline V and J ends were trimmed by 0 bases and 4 bases, with 14 bases remaining between them. CDR3: CASSQDVGSIADTQYF. As DNA, the CDR3 is TGTGCCAGCAGCCAAGATGTGGGTAGCATCGCAGATACGCAGTATTTT.

At least ten counts were recorded for this clonotype. This chain links TRBV29-1 with TRBJ2-2; the D call may be TRBD1 or TRBD2 (6 bases each). CDR3 length: 13 amino acids. With 4 bases removed from V and 4 bases from J, the gap between germline ends came to 10 bases. The germline V gene has CDR1 SQVTM and CDR2 ANQGSEA. The CDR3 coding sequence is TGCAGCGTTGCCAGGGGAGGCACCGGGGAGCTGTTTTTT. Its translation is CSVARGGTGELFF.

At least ten counts were recorded for this clonotype. The chain carries TRBV20-1 and TRBJ2-1; perhaps TRBD2 as D (6 bases). The CDR3 runs to 15 residues. The ends were cut back, 0 bases at V and 7 bases at J, with 16 bases in the middle. Germline CDR1 is DFQATT and CDR2 is SNEGSKA (reference sequence). As DNA, the CDR3 is TGCAGTGCTAGAGAGTATGGGGGGAACCGAAATGAGCAGTTCTTC. Encoded protein: CSAREYGGNRNEQFF.

In this sample, this clonotype turned up many times. The chain couples TRBV7-2 to TRBJ2-3; 8 nucleotides match TRBD2. Germline V CDR1 and CDR2: SGHTA, FQGNSA. V trimming: 7 bases; J trimming: 1 base; junction bases outside the gene matches: 7. This CDR3 spans 15 amino acids. CDR3 in amino acids: CASTIAGRRTDTQYF. The DNA for the CDR3 is TGTGCCAGCACCATAGCGGGGCGACGCACAGATACGCAGTATTTT.

This rearrangement joins TRBV30 to TRBJ2-1, with TRBD2 as a possible D gene (7 bases). Germline V gives CDR1 GTSNPN, CDR2 SVGIG (reference sequence). Trimming stripped 5 bases from V and 1 base from J, with 33 bases between. The length of the CDR3 is 21 residues. Written as DNA, the CDR3 is TGTGCCTGGTTAGGGAAAGCGGGACATTCCACGGAGAGTGGGTCCTACAATGAGCAGTTCTTC. Translated, it gives CAWLGKAGHSTESGSYNEQFF.

This clonotype was seen repeatedly, ten times or more. J is TRBJ1-6 and V is TRBV20-1; no definite D call. The CDR3 contains 17 residues. Germline-derived CDR1 and CDR2 are DFQATT and SNEGSKA (reference sequence). V lost 0 bases and J lost 0, with 12 bases in between. The CDR3 DNA is TGCAGTGCTAGAGAAGGAGGGAAGAGCTCCTATAATTCACCCCTCCACTTT. Its protein product is CSAREGGKSSYNSPLHF.

At least ten counts were recorded for this clonotype. The V gene is TRBV5-5, the J gene TRBJ1-6; 8 bases align to TRBD1. The CDR3 sequence is 14 residues long. The V gene end was trimmed by 3 bases and the J gene end by 7 bases; junction bases not matched to a gene: 3. Per the germline V gene, CDR1 is SGHKS and CDR2 is YYEKEE (reference sequence). The CDR3 DNA is TGTGCCAGCAGCTCGGACAGGGAAAATTCACCCCTCCACTTT. Translation gives CASSSDRENSPLHF.

V usage is TRBV18 and J usage is TRBJ1-2; D might be TRBD1 (6 bases). The CDR3 covers 14 residues. Germline V CDR1 and CDR2: KGHSH, LQKENI. V shed 3 bases and J shed 5 bases, with 13 bases lying between them. The CDR3 protein is CASSPRQELYGYTF. The CDR3 bases are TGTGCCAGCTCACCGCGACAGGAACTTTATGGCTACACCTTC.